This entry lists 16 T cell receptor beta chains sequenced from one sample in a study of early T cells in non-severe SARS-CoV-2 infection. Each CDR3 protein is one row after TCRdb ran MiXCR on the 5' RACE reads. The sample includes tens of thousands of distinct CDR3 sequences, about 4.9% of them seen just once. The sequenced sample was whole blood. These receptors came from an adult who was a healthcare worker with PCR-confirmed SARS-CoV-2 infection or an uninfected control (not recorded which).

There are many counts of this clonotype. The chain links TRBV25-1 to TRBJ2-3, with unresolved D. Trimming cost V 5 bases and J 1 base, with 10 bases left between them. The CDR3 has 14 residues. In germline, CDR1 is MGHDK, CDR2 SYGVNS. CDR3 in amino acids: CASSPPGRTDTQYF. The CDR3 nucleotides are TGTGCCAGCAGTCCACCTGGTCGCACAGATACGCAGTATTTT.

At least ten counts were recorded for this clonotype. The V gene is TRBV29-1, the J gene TRBJ2-7, with unresolved D. The CDR3 length is 12 residues. V lost 4 bases, J lost 3 bases, and 10 bases lay in between. The germline V gene has CDR1 SQVTM and CDR2 ANQGSEA. This CDR3 is CSVGWVNYEQYF. For the CDR3, the DNA is TGCAGCGTTGGTTGGGTGAACTACGAGCAGTACTTC.

This clonotype was counted only a few times. V is TRBV6-2 or TRBV6-3 and J is TRBJ1-5; D remains unclear. Between the trimmed V and J ends, which lost 5 bases and 6 bases, there was a span of 14 bases. CDR1 and CDR2 (germline): MNHEY, SVGEGT. The CDR3 is 14 residues long. CDR3 region: CASSPPLFLQPQHF. CDR3 sequence (DNA): TGTGCCAGCAGTCCCCCGCTCTTTCTTCAGCCCCAGCATTTT.

This clonotype has a handful of counts. V usage is TRBV12-3 or TRBV12-4 and J usage is TRBJ1-5; TRBD1 might be the D (5 bases). V lost 4 bases and J 3 bases, leaving 13 bases between the germline ends. This CDR3 comprises 15 residues. This chain's CDR3 is CASSWQGSANQPQHF. The CDR3, as DNA: TGTGCCAGCAGTTGGCAGGGCAGTGCCAATCAGCCCCAGCATTTT.

This clonotype was observed at least ten times. The chain joins TRBV6-1 to TRBJ2-7, with TRBD1 identical over 8 bases. Germline loops: CDR1 MNHNS, CDR2 SASEGT. This CDR3 comprises 15 residues. J gave up 5 bases and V 4 bases, and 10 bases lay outside the gene matches. The CDR3: CASSVIDRGGDEQYF. The CDR3 DNA reads as TGTGCCAGCAGTGTCATAGACAGGGGAGGCGACGAGCAGTACTTC.

This clonotype has ten or more counts. The chain has TRBV27 and TRBJ1-2; a weak D match, TRBD1 (6 bases). V gave up 5 bases and J gave up 6 bases, with 16 bases separating them. In germline, CDR1 is MNHEY, CDR2 SMNVEV (reference sequence). CDR3 length equals 14 residues. CDR3 sequence: CASSLRQELDGYTF. CDR3 nucleotides: TGTGCCAGCAGTCTAAGACAGGAATTAGATGGCTACACCTTC.

This clonotype was seen repeatedly, ten times or more. V usage is TRBV5-1 and J usage is TRBJ1-2; D remains unclear. In germline, CDR1 is SGHRS, CDR2 YFSETQ. Trimming took 0 bases from V and 9 from J, leaving 12 bases between them. The CDR3 consists of 13 residues. The chain's CDR3 is CASSLGAGESYTF. The CDR3 nucleotides read TGCGCCAGCAGCTTGGGTGCAGGAGAGAGCTACACCTTC.

This rearrangement joins TRBV10-3 to TRBJ1-1; weak D call: TRBD1 (6 bases). CDR1 is ENHRY, CDR2 SYGVKD, per germline. The V and J ends lost 10 bases and 1 base respectively, with 16 bases between them. The CDR3 is 14 residues long. The CDR3 coding sequence is TGTGCCACCCAAAAACAGGGCGGGAACACTGAAGCTTTCTTT. It is translated as CATQKQGGNTEAFF.

This clonotype was seen a few times. This chain links TRBV5-4 with TRBJ2-1, with D possibly TRBD2 on 5 matching bases. V dropped 6 bases and J dropped 5 bases, with 18 bases sitting between them. The CDR3 spans 15 residues. Germline V gene data show CDR1 as SGHNT and CDR2 as YYREEE (reference sequence). The DNA for the CDR3 is TGTGCCAGCAAGAAAGATTCGGCTAGCAACAATGAGCAGTTCTTC. It specifies CASKKDSASNNEQFF.

This clonotype showed up many times. The chain joins TRBV4-1 to TRBJ1-3, with D hard to call. The CDR3 contains 13 residues. V lost 2 bases and J lost 4, with 6 bases in between. Germline loops: CDR1 MGHRA, CDR2 YSYEKL. This CDR3 is CASSQSRGNTIYF. DNA of the CDR3: TGCGCCAGCAGCCAATCCAGGGGAAACACCATATATTTT.

This clonotype came up many times. The rearrangement links TRBV6-1 to TRBJ2-5, with D possibly being TRBD2 (6 bases). V was shortened by 1 base and J by 1 base, with 7 bases between the two germline ends. The CDR3 extends over 14 amino acids. From germline, CDR1 is MNHNS and CDR2 SASEGT. The CDR3 DNA reads as TGTGCCAGCAGTGAAGGCGGGACCCAAGAGACCCAGTACTTC. This codes for CASSEGGTQETQYF.

This clonotype has just a few counts. This rearrangement joins TRBV10-3 to TRBJ2-7; D uncertain. The V end lost 3 bases, the J end lost 3 bases, and 15 bases lay between the germline ends. From germline, CDR1 is ENHRY and CDR2 SYGVKD. The CDR3 has 15 amino acids. The DNA for the CDR3 is TGTGCCATCAGTGATCCCGGACGGAACAACTACGAGCAGTACTTC. This encodes CAISDPGRNNYEQYF.

This clonotype was seen ten or more times. This chain uses TRBV19 with TRBJ1-6; TRBD1 agrees at 8 bases. The CDR3 is made up of 15 amino acids. V was pared by 4 bases and J by 5 bases, with 4 bases of the junction left unmatched. Germline V gene data show CDR1 as LNHDA and CDR2 as SQIVND (reference sequence). In nucleotides, the CDR3 is TGTGCCAGTAGTACAGGGACAGGACATAATTCACCCCTCCACTTT. This sequence encodes CASSTGTGHNSPLHF.

This sequence joins TRBV2 and TRBJ2-7; unclear D gene. V was shortened by 7 bases and J by 4 bases, with 17 bases between the two germline ends. CDR1 is SNHLY and CDR2 is FYNNEI in the germline V gene. The CDR3 has 14 amino acids. The CDR3 sequence: CASTASIVPYEQYF. In DNA form, the CDR3 reads TGTGCCAGCACGGCCTCTATCGTACCATACGAGCAGTACTTC.

This clonotype has a handful of counts. The genes are TRBV14 and TRBJ2-3, with TRBD2 identical over 8 bases. The CDR3 spans 16 residues. With V trimmed by 3 bases and J by 3 bases, 8 bases remained unmatched. Germline loops: CDR1 SGHDN, CDR2 FVKESK. In nucleotides, the CDR3 is TGTGCCAGCAGCCAGGGCGGGACTAGAGTTACAGATACGCAGTATTTT. As protein: CASSQGGTRVTDTQYF.

This clonotype was detected a few times. The J gene is TRBJ1-2, the V gene TRBV14, with a possible D match to TRBD1 (5 bases). Germline CDR1 SGHDN, CDR2 FVKESK. The CDR3 spans 14 residues. Deletions cut 0 bases from V and 4 bases from J, with 9 bases between. The CDR3 reads CASSQDREAYGYTF. CDR3 nucleotides: TGTGCCAGCAGCCAAGACAGGGAAGCCTATGGCTACACCTTC.